The rows below give T cell receptor beta chains drawn from one sample of a study of T cell changes during pregnancy in multiple sclerosis. TCRdb's copy holds only in-frame clones and misses some; the assay was immunoSEQ multiplex PCR. The data contain 60,000 or so clones, over 75% of them singletons. This specimen was peripheral blood, taken before pregnancy. The receptors originated from a female donor with multiple sclerosis, enrolled in a pregnancy study. CDR3s include the opening cysteine and the closing phenylalanine or tryptophan. Each record gives: V gene, D gene, clone size, J gene, CDR3 protein, CDR3 DNA. D genes are given only for firm matches. Clone size is given for some rows only: seen once, a few or many times, or a class if the clone is expanded.

v_gene: TRBV6-5; d_gene: -; abundance: -; j_gene: TRBJ1-6; CDR3aa: CASSYTGGANNSPLHF; CDR3nt: TGTGCCAGCAGTTACACCGGGGGGGCTAATAATTCACCCCTCCACTTT
v_gene: TRBV9; d_gene: -; abundance: -; j_gene: TRBJ1-4; CDR3aa: CASSVAPGGGEKLFF; CDR3nt: TGTGCCAGCAGCGTAGCTCCGGGGGGAGGTGAAAAACTGTTTTTT
v_gene: TRBV7-2; d_gene: TRBD2; abundance: -; j_gene: TRBJ2-1; CDR3aa: CASSAAGATNEQFF; CDR3nt: TGTGCCAGCAGCGCAGCGGGGGCGACCAATGAGCAGTTCTTC
v_gene: TRBV5-1; d_gene: -; abundance: -; j_gene: TRBJ1-1; CDR3aa: CASSLDVARPNTEAFF; CDR3nt: TGCGCCAGCAGCTTGGATGTCGCTAGACCGAACACTGAAGCTTTCTTT
v_gene: TRBV29-1; d_gene: -; abundance: -; j_gene: TRBJ2-1; CDR3aa: CSVGNNEQFF; CDR3nt: TGCAGCGTTGGTAACAATGAGCAGTTCTTC
v_gene: TRBV5-6; d_gene: -; abundance: -; j_gene: TRBJ1-1; CDR3aa: CASSLYRTEAFF; CDR3nt: TGTGCCAGCAGCCTTTATAGAACTGAAGCTTTCTTT
v_gene: TRBV5-5; d_gene: TRBD1; abundance: -; j_gene: TRBJ1-2; CDR3aa: CASSPATGFNYGYTF; CDR3nt: TGTGCCAGCAGCCCCGCGACAGGGTTTAACTATGGCTACACCTTC
v_gene: TRBV5-4; d_gene: TRBD2; abundance: -; j_gene: TRBJ2-1; CDR3aa: CASSFGSGSYNEQFF; CDR3nt: TGTGCCAGCAGCTTTGGGAGCGGGAGTTACAATGAGCAGTTCTTC
v_gene: TRBV4-3; d_gene: TRBD2; abundance: once; j_gene: TRBJ2-7; CDR3aa: CASSQDVSGGAAFYEQYF; CDR3nt: TGCGCCAGCAGCCAAGATGTCAGCGGGGGGGCCGCCTTCTACGAGCAGTACTTC
v_gene: TRBV7-2; d_gene: -; abundance: -; j_gene: TRBJ2-3; CDR3aa: CASSLGHTDTQYF; CDR3nt: TGTGCCAGCAGCTTAGGGCATACAGATACGCAGTATTTT
v_gene: TRBV18; d_gene: TRBD1; abundance: -; j_gene: TRBJ1-1; CDR3aa: CASSPGQGEGTEAFF; CDR3nt: TGTGCCAGCTCACCGGGACAGGGGGAAGGCACTGAAGCTTTCTTT
v_gene: TRBV7-9; d_gene: TRBD1; abundance: -; j_gene: TRBJ1-1; CDR3aa: CASIRQGVNTEAFF; CDR3nt: TGTGCCAGCATCAGACAGGGGGTGAACACTGAAGCTTTCTTT
v_gene: TRBV4-3; d_gene: TRBD1; abundance: -; j_gene: TRBJ2-1; CDR3aa: CASSQGPRQGTLNEQFF; CDR3nt: TGCGCCAGCAGCCAAGGGCCGCGACAGGGGACACTCAATGAGCAGTTCTTC
v_gene: TRBV7-3; d_gene: -; abundance: -; j_gene: TRBJ2-2; CDR3aa: CASSLTPGTRILNTGELFF; CDR3nt: TGTGCCAGCAGCCTCACTCCCGGGACTCGGATCTTGAACACCGGGGAGCTGTTTTTT
v_gene: TRBV7-8; d_gene: -; abundance: -; j_gene: TRBJ1-1; CDR3aa: CASSFTRLEAFF; CDR3nt: TGTGCCAGCAGCTTCACCAGACTTGAGGCTTTCTTT
v_gene: TRBV9; d_gene: TRBD1; abundance: -; j_gene: TRBJ1-1; CDR3aa: CASSAGWGTGAFLNTEAFF; CDR3nt: TGTGCCAGCAGCGCCGGTTGGGGAACAGGGGCCTTCCTGAACACTGAAGCTTTCTTT
v_gene: TRBV18; d_gene: -; abundance: -; j_gene: TRBJ1-4; CDR3aa: CASSPIGANEKLFF; CDR3nt: TGTGCCAGCTCACCGATCGGGGCTAATGAAAAACTGTTTTTT
v_gene: TRBV18; d_gene: -; abundance: -; j_gene: TRBJ2-3; CDR3aa: CASSPPGDGDTQYF; CDR3nt: TGTGCCAGCTCACCGCCCGGAGACGGGGATACGCAGTATTTT
v_gene: TRBV7-6; d_gene: TRBD2; abundance: -; j_gene: TRBJ2-1; CDR3aa: CASSFRAGVSYNEQFF; CDR3nt: TGTGCCAGCAGCTTCCGGGCGGGGGTATCCTACAATGAGCAGTTCTTC
v_gene: TRBV15; d_gene: TRBD2; abundance: -; j_gene: TRBJ2-3; CDR3aa: CATSRASGAPTDTQYF; CDR3nt: TGTGCCACCAGCAGAGCTAGCGGGGCCCCCACAGATACGCAGTATTTT
v_gene: TRBV7-2; d_gene: -; abundance: -; j_gene: TRBJ1-2; CDR3aa: CASSLALGGGGYTF; CDR3nt: TGTGCCAGCAGCCTAGCCTTGGGAGGGGGGGGCTACACCTTC
v_gene: TRBV19; d_gene: -; abundance: -; j_gene: TRBJ1-1; CDR3aa: CASSIAGEGTEAFF; CDR3nt: TGTGCCAGTAGTATAGCTGGGGAGGGCACTGAAGCTTTCTTT
v_gene: TRBV6-1; d_gene: -; abundance: -; j_gene: TRBJ1-2; CDR3aa: CASSVQGNYGYTF; CDR3nt: TGTGCCAGCAGTGTCCAGGGTAACTATGGCTACACCTTC
v_gene: TRBV5-4; d_gene: -; abundance: -; j_gene: TRBJ1-1; CDR3aa: CASSLADKGVTEAFF; CDR3nt: TGTGCCAGCAGCTTGGCGGACAAAGGCGTCACTGAAGCTTTCTTT
v_gene: TRBV7-2; d_gene: TRBD1; abundance: -; j_gene: TRBJ1-6; CDR3aa: CASSRTGLDSPLHF; CDR3nt: TGTGCCAGCAGCCGGACAGGTCTTGATTCACCCCTCCACTTT
v_gene: TRBV7-9; d_gene: TRBD1; abundance: -; j_gene: TRBJ1-2; CDR3aa: CASSLPTGGSGGYTF; CDR3nt: TGTGCCAGCAGCCTCCCGACAGGGGGGAGTGGAGGCTACACCTTC
v_gene: TRBV15; d_gene: -; abundance: once; j_gene: TRBJ2-2; CDR3aa: CATGRSGELFF; CDR3nt: TGTGCCACCGGGCGTTCCGGGGAGCTGTTTTTT
v_gene: TRBV2; d_gene: -; abundance: -; j_gene: TRBJ1-1; CDR3aa: CASNPEVHTEAFF; CDR3nt: TGTGCCAGCAATCCGGAGGTACACACTGAAGCTTTCTTT
v_gene: TRBV19; d_gene: -; abundance: -; j_gene: TRBJ1-5; CDR3aa: CASSSRRGPGQPQHF; CDR3nt: TGTGCCAGTAGCTCCCGGAGGGGACCGGGTCAGCCCCAGCATTTT